This is a list of T cell receptor beta chains from one sample in a study of Ad26.COV2.S vaccination and SARS-CoV-2 variants. Assay used: immunoSEQ multiplex PCR; TCRdb lists only in-frame clones, some missing. The sample shows about 400,000 clones, approximately 83% of them seen only once. Specimen: peripheral blood, collected in a trial of Ad26.COV2.S vaccine versus placebo. These receptors all come from a person between 18 and 59 years old who received the Ad26.COV2.S COVID-19 vaccine or a placebo. Each CDR3 is given with its conserved first and last residue. The order of the fields is J gene, clone size, V gene, D gene, CDR3 DNA, CDR3 protein. A D gene is named only where the DNA matches it firmly. Rows may omit the clone size; those that give it use once, few, many or a size class.

J: TRBJ1-1
size: .
V: TRBV7-8
D: .
DNA: TGTGCCAGCAGTTTATCATCACCGAACACTGAAGCTTTCTTT
CDR3: CASSLSSPNTEAFF

J: TRBJ1-6
size: .
V: TRBV7-9
D: .
DNA: TGTGCCAGCAAACAGGGCGCCTATAATTCACCCCTCCACTTT
CDR3: CASKQGAYNSPLHF

J: TRBJ1-5
size: .
V: TRBV6-5
D: .
DNA: TGTGCCAGCAGTTACACCACAGGGTTGAGGCCCCAGCATTTT
CDR3: CASSYTTGLRPQHF

J: TRBJ2-5
size: .
V: TRBV6-2/TRBV6-3
D: .
DNA: TGTGCCAGCAGTTACTTAGGGGGGACCCAGTACTTC
CDR3: CASSYLGGTQYF

J: TRBJ1-2
size: .
V: TRBV12-3/TRBV12-4
D: .
DNA: TGTGCCAGCAGTTTCGGCTACAGAAGTGGCTACACCTTC
CDR3: CASSFGYRSGYTF

J: TRBJ1-4
size: .
V: TRBV18
D: .
DNA: TGTGCCAGCTCACCACTGCCCTCAGGGACAACTAATGAAAAACTGTTTTTT
CDR3: CASSPLPSGTTNEKLFF

J: TRBJ1-1
size: .
V: TRBV2
D: TRBD1
DNA: TGTGCCAGCAGGGGGACAGGGAAGACTGAAGCTTTCTTT
CDR3: CASRGTGKTEAFF

J: TRBJ1-2
size: .
V: TRBV5-4
D: .
DNA: TGTGCCAGCAGCTTAGACCCAGGAGGATATGGCTACACCTTC
CDR3: CASSLDPGGYGYTF

J: TRBJ1-5
size: once
V: TRBV10-3
D: .
DNA: TGTGCCACATTTGATTCGTATAGCAATCAGCCCCAGCATTTT
CDR3: CATFDSYSNQPQHF

J: TRBJ2-2
size: .
V: TRBV24-1
D: TRBD1
DNA: TGTGCCACCAGTGACACCGGGACAGGTCTCCCCGGGGAGCTGTTTTTT
CDR3: CATSDTGTGLPGELFF

J: TRBJ1-1
size: .
V: TRBV20-1
D: .
DNA: TGCAGTGCTAGGGGGAGCACTGAAGCTTTCTTT
CDR3: CSARGSTEAFF

J: TRBJ2-7
size: .
V: TRBV11-2
D: TRBD2
DNA: TGTGCCAGCAGCTTTGGTCGGGTAGCGGGGGCGTACGAGCAGTACTTC
CDR3: CASSFGRVAGAYEQYF

J: TRBJ1-1
size: .
V: TRBV6-5
D: TRBD1
DNA: TGTGCCAGCAGTTTATACAGGGGGGCCCCCTACACTGAAGCTTTCTTT
CDR3: CASSLYRGAPYTEAFF

J: TRBJ2-7
size: .
V: TRBV6-6
D: TRBD1
DNA: TGTGCCAGCAGTTATCTTCCGGGACAGGCCTACGAGCAGTACTTC
CDR3: CASSYLPGQAYEQYF

J: TRBJ2-5
size: .
V: TRBV5-1
D: TRBD2
DNA: TGCGCCAGCAGCTTGGTTGCGGGAGGGCCGGAGACCCAGTACTTC
CDR3: CASSLVAGGPETQYF

J: TRBJ2-1
size: .
V: TRBV5-4
D: .
DNA: TGTGCCAGCAGCTTGGACATCAGCGGCCCACACAATGAGCAGTTCTTC
CDR3: CASSLDISGPHNEQFF

J: TRBJ1-1
size: .
V: TRBV28
D: TRBD1
DNA: TGTGCCAGCAGTAGGAACAGGGGTAGGAACACTGAAGCTTTCTTT
CDR3: CASSRNRGRNTEAFF

J: TRBJ1-6
size: .
V: TRBV4-3
D: .
DNA: TGCGCCAGCAGCCAAGGGAGCTCCTATAATTCACCCCTCCACTTT
CDR3: CASSQGSSYNSPLHF

J: TRBJ2-2
size: .
V: TRBV2
D: TRBD2
DNA: TGTGCCAGCGATAGCGGGGGAAAAGGCGGGGAGCTGTTTTTT
CDR3: CASDSGGKGGELFF

J: TRBJ1-2
size: .
V: TRBV28
D: .
DNA: TGTGCCAGCAGTTTAGAGGGAATATTCTATGGCTACACCTTC
CDR3: CASSLEGIFYGYTF

J: TRBJ2-7
size: .
V: TRBV5-1
D: TRBD1
DNA: TGCGCCAGCAGCTTAGGCAGGGGGTTAATTTTCAGCTCCTACGAGCAGTACTTC
CDR3: CASSLGRGLIFSSYEQYF

J: TRBJ2-1
size: once
V: TRBV7-2
D: .
DNA: TGTGCCAGCAGCTTAGAAAACTCCCTAAGACCCTACAATGAGCAGTTCTTC
CDR3: CASSLENSLRPYNEQFF

J: TRBJ2-7
size: few
V: TRBV5-8
D: .
DNA: TGTGCCAGCAGCGGTGGTGTGATGGACTACGAGCAGTACTTC
CDR3: CASSGGVMDYEQYF

J: TRBJ2-5
size: .
V: TRBV5-1
D: TRBD2
DNA: TGCGCCAGCAGCCCATCTAGCGGGAGGGTTCAAGAGACCCAGTACTTC
CDR3: CASSPSSGRVQETQYF

J: TRBJ2-2
size: .
V: TRBV19
D: .
DNA: TGTGCCAGTCTTCAGGGGTTGGGCGGGGAGCTGTTTTTT
CDR3: CASLQGLGGELFF

J: TRBJ2-2
size: once
V: TRBV6-2/TRBV6-3
D: .
DNA: TGTGCCAGCAGGTACCCTCGGGGGGCCCCTAACACCGGGGAGCTGTTTTTT
CDR3: CASRYPRGAPNTGELFF

J: TRBJ2-7
size: .
V: TRBV27
D: .
DNA: TGTGCCAGCAGTTTAAGTAGACAGTTCTACGAGCAGTACTTC
CDR3: CASSLSRQFYEQYF

J: TRBJ2-5
size: .
V: TRBV11-3
D: TRBD2
DNA: TGTGCCAGCAGCTTAAGAAGCGGGAGGTTCCAAGAGACCCAGTACTTC
CDR3: CASSLRSGRFQETQYF

J: TRBJ1-6
size: .
V: TRBV10-3
D: .
DNA: TGTGCCATCAGTGAGTCTGGGCCGCGGGTTAATTCACCCCTCCACTTT
CDR3: CAISESGPRVNSPLHF